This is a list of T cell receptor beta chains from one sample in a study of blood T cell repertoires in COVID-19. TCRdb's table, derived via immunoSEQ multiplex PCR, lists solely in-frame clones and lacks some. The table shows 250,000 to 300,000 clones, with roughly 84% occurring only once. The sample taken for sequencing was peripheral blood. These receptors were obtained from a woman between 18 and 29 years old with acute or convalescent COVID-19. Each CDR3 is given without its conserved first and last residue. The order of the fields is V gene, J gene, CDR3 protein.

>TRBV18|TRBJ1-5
ASSPGGDQPQH
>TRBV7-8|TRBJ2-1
ASSRERSEQF
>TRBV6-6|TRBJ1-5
ASSYPGTGANQPQH
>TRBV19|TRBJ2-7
ASSTRVEGEQY
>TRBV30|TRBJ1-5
AWSAGKGGQPQH
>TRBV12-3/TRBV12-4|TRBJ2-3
ASSLPDQRELD
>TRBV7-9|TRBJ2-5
ASSLGPGIGETQY
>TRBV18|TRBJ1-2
ASSPFGQGGNYGYT
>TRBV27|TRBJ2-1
ASSSLGVLAGHNEQF
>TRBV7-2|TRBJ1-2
ASSLLQGANYGYT
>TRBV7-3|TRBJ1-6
ASSFGTENSPLH
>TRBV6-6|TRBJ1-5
ASTPTGVSNQPQH
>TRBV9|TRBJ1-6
ASSVETGGRNSPLH
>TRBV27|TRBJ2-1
ASSLFWTSGSDEQF
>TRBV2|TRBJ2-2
ASSDGTIGELF
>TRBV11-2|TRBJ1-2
ASSQTITNYGYT
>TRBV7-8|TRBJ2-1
ASSLTAGQGYNEQF
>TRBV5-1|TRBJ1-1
ASSLQGTANTEAF
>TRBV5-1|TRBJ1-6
ASSLVGTGFFISPLH
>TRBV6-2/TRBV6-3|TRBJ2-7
ASSLGQGVEQY
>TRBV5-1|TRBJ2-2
ASSSNTGELF
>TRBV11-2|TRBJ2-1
ASSPDRGNEQF
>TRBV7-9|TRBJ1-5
ASSLSASPNQPQH
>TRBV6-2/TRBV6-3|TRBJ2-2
ASSTWREGQRDTGELF